The 26 T cell receptor beta chains presented below share a single source sample, sequenced in a study of shared clonotypes between healthy human individuals. Libraries were prepared by immunoSEQ multiplex PCR; TCRdb keeps only in-frame clonotypes and omits some of them. The sample includes some 2,100,000 clones, roughly 91% of them seen just once. CD8 cells regarded as naive lacked CD45RO, were positively chosen for CCR7, and omitted terminally differentiated effector memory CD45RA+ cells. Material for sequencing was naive CD8+ T cells from PBMCs. The receptors were sampled from a man aged 18 to 30 in good health. Some clones in this sample may be carry-over from other donors' samples.

The J gene is TRBJ2-7, the V gene TRBV28; possible D gene TRBD1, 6 bases. The CDR3 runs to 16 residues. V was trimmed by 3 bases and J by 8 bases, leaving 23 bases between them. Per the germline V gene, CDR1 is MDHEN and CDR2 is SYDVKM. The CDR3 DNA sequence: TGTGCCAGCAGTTTTTCCAGGGGTCAATTCGGATGGCAGCAGTACTTC. Residues: CASSFSRGQFGWQQYF.

The chain recombines TRBV21-1 with TRBJ2-5. TRBV21-1 is designated a pseudogene. This CDR3 is built from 13 residues. CDR3 nucleotide sequence: TGTGCCAGCAGCAACCTCAGAGAAGAGACCCAGTACTTC. It codes for CASSNLREETQYF.

The J gene is TRBJ2-7, the V gene TRBV27, with D perhaps TRBD1 (5 bases). The ends were cut back, 5 bases at V and 2 bases at J, with 16 bases in the middle. The germline CDR1 and CDR2 sequences are MNHEY and SMNVEV (reference sequence). The CDR3 length is 15 residues. CDR3 sequence: CASSPRQILTYEQYF. As DNA, the CDR3 is TGTGCCAGCAGTCCCCGACAGATACTCACCTACGAGCAGTACTTC.

The gene calls are TRBV5-1 and TRBJ1-2, with 7 bases aligning to TRBD1. Germline V gives CDR1 SGHRS, CDR2 YFSETQ. The CDR3 consists of 15 residues. Trimming removed 1 base from V and 8 bases from J; junction bases left unmatched: 11. The CDR3 loop reads CASSLRTGYNEGYTF. The CDR3 DNA reads as TGCGCCAGCAGCTTGCGGACAGGTTATAACGAGGGCTACACCTTC.

Comments on this clone: Within the sample, other DNA sequences also encode this same CDR3. This chain joins TRBV27 and TRBJ2-5, with D tentatively TRBD1 or TRBD2 (5 bases each). CDR1 is MNHEY, CDR2 SMNVEV, per germline (reference sequence). This CDR3 has 11 residues. The germline V and J ends were trimmed by 4 bases and 5 bases, with 5 bases remaining between them. The CDR3 reads CASSWGETQYF. The CDR3 coding sequence is TGTGCCAGCAGTTGGGGGGAGACCCAGTACTTC.

This chain connects TRBV9 to TRBJ2-7; 15 bases agree with TRBD2. The CDR3 has 18 residues. The germline gives CDR1 SGDLS, CDR2 YYNGEE. Trimming removed 0 bases from V and 3 bases from J; junction bases left unmatched: 7. For the CDR3, the DNA is TGTGCCAGCAGCGTAGTCTCGGGACTAGCGGGAGGACGCTACGAGCAGTACTTC. Encoded protein: CASSVVSGLAGGRYEQYF.

The chain is built from TRBV27 and TRBJ2-7; no clear D. Trimming cost V 4 bases and J 3 bases, with 13 bases left between them. There are 14 residues in the CDR3. CDR1 is MNHEY and CDR2 is SMNVEV in the germline V gene (reference sequence). The CDR3: CASSSAASFYEQYF. The CDR3 DNA reads as TGTGCCAGCAGTTCCGCTGCCTCTTTCTACGAGCAGTACTTC.

This chain uses TRBV7-9 with TRBJ1-3, with D maybe TRBD1 (5 bases). The CDR3 consists of 14 residues. CDR1 is SEHNR and CDR2 is FQNEAQ in the germline V gene (reference sequence). V was shortened by 6 bases and J by 9 bases, with 18 bases between the two germline ends. CDR3 sequence reads: CASSPPTDRRTIYF. Here the CDR3 DNA reads TGTGCCAGCAGTCCACCGACAGACCGACGCACCATATATTTT.

The rearrangement joins TRBV7-3 to TRBJ1-2; 9 nucleotides match TRBD1. The germline CDR1 and CDR2 sequences are SGHTA and FQGTGA. After removal of 5 bases from V and 6 bases from J, the junction contained 4 bases not matched to a gene. The CDR3 covers 13 residues. DNA for the CDR3: TGTGCCAGCAGCCCGACAGGGGGGGATGGCTACACCTTC. It specifies CASSPTGGDGYTF. The entire variable domain, with the rest obtained from reference TRBV7-3 and TRBJ1-2, is as follows: GAGVSQTPSNKVTEKGKYVELRCDPISGHTALYWYRQSLGQGPEFLIYFQGTGAADDSGLPNDRFFAVRPEGSVSTLKIQRTERGDSAVYLCASSPTGGDGYTFGSGTRLTVV.

As for this clone: Other nucleotide sequences in the sample specify the same CDR3. This chain uses TRBV27 with TRBJ2-7, with 12 bases that match TRBD2. Germline loops: CDR1 MNHEY, CDR2 SMNVEV (reference sequence). V lost 2 bases to trimming and J lost 7 bases; unmatched junction nucleotides: 6. This CDR3 contains 15 residues. The CDR3 DNA sequence: TGTGCCAGCAGTTTAACACTAGCGGGAGGATATGAGCAGTACTTC. This sequence encodes CASSLTLAGGYEQYF.

V is TRBV11-2 and J is TRBJ2-1; 14 positions match TRBD2. This CDR3 has 16 residues. Germline CDR1 and CDR2: SGHAT and FQNNGV. The V and J ends lost 0 bases and 9 bases, in that order; junction bases with no gene match: 4. CDR3 sequence (DNA): TGTGCCAGCAGCTTAGACCGGGGACTAGCGGGGGTTGAGCAGTTCTTC. Translation gives CASSLDRGLAGVEQFF.

This clone came up once. The rearrangement joins TRBV6-5 to TRBJ2-1; the match to TRBD2 covers 7 bases. With 0 bases clipped from V and 12 bases from J, the junction kept 11 bases outside the gene matches. CDR3 size: 15 residues. Germline loops: CDR1 MNHEY, CDR2 SVGAGI. The CDR3 DNA follows: TGTGCCAGCAGTTACTCGGCCGGGAGGCCCCCGGGGCAGTTCTTC. Translation: CASSYSAGRPPGQFF.

The chain combines TRBV7-9 with TRBJ2-5; 10 bases match TRBD2. V dropped 3 bases and J dropped 2; count of bases not matched to a gene: 9. Per the germline V gene, CDR1 is SEHNR and CDR2 is FQNEAQ (reference sequence). The CDR3 has 17 residues. CDR3 protein: CASSFRPRTSGQETQYF. DNA of the CDR3: TGTGCCAGCAGCTTCAGACCCAGGACTAGCGGACAAGAGACCCAGTACTTC.

The rearrangement links TRBV21-1 to TRBJ2-3; the table assigns TRBD1, which was not confirmed against the DNA. TRBV21-1 is assigned pseudogene status. The CDR3 length is 15 residues. Written as DNA, the CDR3 is TGTGCCAGCAGCAAAGAGGCGACATGGACAGATACGCAGTATTTT. It translates to CASSKEATWTDTQYF.

The chain has TRBV7-2 and TRBJ1-1; 7 bases match TRBD1. This CDR3 has 16 residues. CDR1 SGHTA and CDR2 FQGNSA come from the germline V gene. Unmatched junction bases numbered 13, after V lost 4 bases and J lost 5 bases. The CDR3 region is CASSSFSGGRKTEAFF. The CDR3 DNA sequence: TGTGCCAGCAGCTCGTTCTCAGGGGGGAGGAAGACTGAAGCTTTCTTT.

This clone was counted a few times. Other DNA variants within this sample encode the same CDR3. CDR3 protein: CASSFGNQPQHF. The CDR3 DNA reads as TGTGCCAGCAGCTTTGGCAATCAGCCCCAGCATTTT. The rearrangement links TRBV7-2 to TRBJ1-5; no firm D call. The CDR3 runs to 12 residues. Germline-derived CDR1 and CDR2 are SGHTA and FQGNSA. Trimming left V 3 bases short and J 2 bases short, with 2 bases between.

The V and J genes are TRBV11-1 and TRBJ1-1, with 10 positions matching TRBD1. The V gene's germline CDR1 is SGHAT and CDR2 FQDESV (reference sequence). J gave up 5 bases and V 5 bases, and 2 bases lay outside the gene matches. The CDR3 totals 13 residues. The CDR3: CASSAGQGTEAFF. DNA for the CDR3: TGTGCCAGCAGCGCGGGACAGGGGACTGAAGCTTTCTTT.

This sequence joins TRBV28 and TRBJ2-7, with 10 positions matching TRBD2. The CDR3 loop spans 13 amino acids. The J segment lost 6 bases and the V segment lost 8 bases, leaving 7 bases of the junction unmatched. The germline CDR1 and CDR2 sequences are MDHEN and SYDVKM. CDR3 DNA: TGTGCCAGCTCCCTAGCGGGAGCCCTCGAGCAGTACTTC. Its translation is CASSLAGALEQYF.

This chain connects TRBV4-1 to TRBJ2-3, with a weak D call TRBD2 (5 bases). Trimming removed 4 bases at V and 8 bases at J, with 7 bases between. CDR1 and CDR2 from the germline V gene are MGHRA and YSYEKL. The CDR3 is 11 amino acids. CDR3 nucleotide sequence: TGCGCCAGCAGCCTGGGGAGTACGCAGTATTTT. It is translated as CASSLGSTQYF.

The chain carries TRBV1 and TRBJ1-5. TRBV1 is listed as a pseudogene. The CDR3 length is 15 residues. The CDR3 loop is CTSSQEMYSNQPQHF. The CDR3 DNA sequence: TGCACCAGCAGCCAAGAGATGTATAGCAATCAGCCCCAGCATTTT.

The DNA of the CDR3 is TGTGCCACCAGCAGAGATCGAAGGGAGACTGAAGCTTTCTTT. Translated: CATSRDRRETEAFF. The genes are TRBV15 and TRBJ1-1; D remains unclear. Trimming removed 0 bases from V and 5 bases from J, with 10 bases in between. The germline V gene has CDR1 LNHNV and CDR2 YYDKDF (reference sequence). CDR3 length equals 14 residues.

This rearrangement joins TRBV19 to TRBJ2-5; perhaps TRBD1 as D (5 bases). Trimming took off 1 base at V and 9 bases at J, with 15 bases between the two ends. Germline CDR1 and CDR2: LNHDA and SQIVND (reference sequence). The CDR3 is 14 amino acids. As DNA, the CDR3 is TGTGCCAGTAGTATAGGGCCAGGGCGAGGAGCCCAGTACTTC. Translation gives CASSIGPGRGAQYF.

This rearrangement joins TRBV9 to TRBJ1-5; tentative D call: TRBD1 (6 bases). There are 15 residues in the CDR3. V gave up 0 bases and J gave up 7 bases, with 14 bases separating them. Per the germline V gene, CDR1 is SGDLS and CDR2 is YYNGEE. The CDR3 nucleotides are TGTGCCAGCAGCGTAGATGGGTCCCAGGGGCAGCCCCAGCATTTT. Its translation is CASSVDGSQGQPQHF.

This CDR3 is CASSQQGFDEQYF. The CDR3 nucleotides read TGCGCCAGCAGCCAGCAGGGGTTCGACGAGCAGTACTTC. The rearrangement uses TRBV4-1 and TRBJ2-7; TRBD1 is a possible D gene (6 bases). Trimming pared 3 bases from V and 5 bases from J, leaving 11 bases between. The CDR3 is made up of 13 amino acids. Germline loops: CDR1 MGHRA, CDR2 YSYEKL.

V usage is TRBV7-3 and J usage is TRBJ2-1, with 13 bases lining up with TRBD2. V lost 5 bases, J lost 6 bases, and 7 bases stayed unmatched. CDR1 is SGHTA, CDR2 FQGTGA, per germline. The CDR3 sequence is 16 residues long. The DNA for the CDR3 is TGTGCCAGCAGCCCTTGGACTAGCGGGAGTATCAATGAGCAGTTCTTC. It specifies CASSPWTSGSINEQFF.

The chain couples TRBV15 to TRBJ1-5; D is unresolved. CDR1 is LNHNV, CDR2 YYDKDF, per germline (reference sequence). The CDR3 sequence is 15 residues long. V lost 0 bases, J lost 7 bases, and 13 bases lay in between. The CDR3 DNA follows: TGTGCCACCAGCAGAGATAGGACCTCAGGCCAGCCCCAGCATTTT. Translation: CATSRDRTSGQPQHF.